This record covers a single T cell receptor beta chain. The antigen remains undetermined. The sample belongs to a study of cytomegalovirus exposure and HLA in healthy donors. With 60 Vbeta and 13 Jbeta primers, the PCR was carried out. Profiling relied on immunoSEQ multiplex PCR, and the TCRdb table lists in-frame clones only, not all of them. The data show around 78,000 clones, 80% seen once. Points from the study as a whole: Later on, analysis showed that most CMV-associated TCR beta chains appeared to be HLA-restricted. Accurate prediction of HLA-A and HLA-B alleles (for most subjects) was reportedly achieved from TCR beta sequences.

CDR3 length: 15 residues. CDR1 and CDR2 from the germline V gene are SNHLY and FYNNEI. Trimming took off 1 base at V and 0 bases at J, with 6 bases between the two ends. The sequence derives from a male donor in good health and CMV-seronegative. The sample comprised PBMCs. The chain recombines TRBV2 with TRBJ1-4; D is perhaps TRBD1 (5 bases). In DNA form, the CDR3 reads TGTGCCAGCAGTGAAGACAGGACAACTAATGAAAAACTGTTTTTT. Translating it yields CASSEDRTTNEKLFF. Filled out from reference TRBV2 and TRBJ1-4, the complete variable domain reads EPEVTQTPSHQVTQMGQEVILRCVPISNHLYFYWYRQILGQKVEFLVSFYNNEISEKSEIFDDQFSVERPDGSNFTLKIRSTKLEDSAMYFCASSEDRTTNEKLFFGSGTQLSVL.